This T cell receptor (beta chain) originates from a study of CD8+CD57+ T cells in acquired aplastic anemia. Turning to the study itself: Recorded DNA amounts for sorted CD4+ and CD8+ cells had an average of around 3.5 ug.

Researchers used genomic DNA as the template to profile TCR beta VDJ and CDR3. MiXCR was run by TCRdb on the reads, yielding one entry per CDR3 protein. The sample shows hundreds of thousands of distinct CDR3 sequences, 55% to 70% of them seen only once. In the case of this clonotype: Its antigen is currently unknown.

General study points: The number of CD8+ CDR3 sequences shared by patients and controls was about 30. No significant difference in CD8+ Simpson's diversity was found between patients and controls.

The J segment lost 0 bases and the V segment lost 4 bases, leaving 4 bases of the junction unmatched. The CDR3 runs 15 residues. Germline CDR1 reads DFQATT; CDR2 reads SNEGSKA (reference sequence). The chain couples TRBV20-1 to TRBJ1-5, with 9 bases that match TRBD1. This receptor was obtained from a human donor in good health, serving as a control. Input material: sorted CD4+, CD8+, or CD8+CD57+ T cells (not recorded which) from PBMCs. CDR3 loop: CSATTDRGSNQPQHF. CDR3 nucleotides: TGCAGTGCTACAACGGACAGGGGTAGCAATCAGCCCCAGCATTTT.